This TCR beta chain was sequenced during a study of T cell changes during pregnancy in multiple sclerosis. Sequencing was performed with immunoSEQ multiplex PCR; in TCRdb, only in-frame clones are kept and a portion is missing. The sample yields approximately 87,000 clones, 80% to 95% seen once. V lost 5 bases to trimming and J lost 2 bases; unmatched junction nucleotides: 5. The CDR3 totals 14 residues. Germline-derived CDR1 and CDR2 are SNHLY and FYNNEI. The origin of this receptor is a female donor with multiple sclerosis, enrolled in a pregnancy study. The chain has TRBV2 and TRBJ2-5; 7 nucleotides line up with TRBD2. The starting material was CD4+ T cells from peripheral blood mononuclear cells, obtained in the second trimester of pregnancy. In nucleotides, the CDR3 is TGTGCCAGCAGTTCAACCGGGGGGCAAGAGACCCAGTACTTC. Translated, it gives CASSSTGGQETQYF.